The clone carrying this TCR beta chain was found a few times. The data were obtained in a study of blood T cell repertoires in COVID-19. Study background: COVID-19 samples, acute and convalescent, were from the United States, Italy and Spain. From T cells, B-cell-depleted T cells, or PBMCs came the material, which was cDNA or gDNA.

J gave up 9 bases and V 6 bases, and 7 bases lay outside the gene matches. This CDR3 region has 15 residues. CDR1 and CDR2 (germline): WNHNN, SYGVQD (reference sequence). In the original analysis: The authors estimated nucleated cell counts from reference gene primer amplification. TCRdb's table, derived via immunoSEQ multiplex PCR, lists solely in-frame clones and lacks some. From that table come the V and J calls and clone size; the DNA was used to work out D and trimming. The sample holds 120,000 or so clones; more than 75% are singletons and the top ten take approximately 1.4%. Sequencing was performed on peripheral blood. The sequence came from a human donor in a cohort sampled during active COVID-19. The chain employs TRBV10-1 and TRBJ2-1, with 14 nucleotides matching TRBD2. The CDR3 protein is CASRDGTSGSSEQFF. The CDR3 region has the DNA TGCGCCAGCAGAGACGGGACTAGCGGGAGTAGTGAGCAGTTCTTC.